The present T cell receptor beta chain was sequenced within a study of blood T cell repertoires in COVID-19 (TCRdb year 2020). Some background on the complete study: Samples covering the acute and convalescent phases of COVID-19 were provided by collaborators in the United States, Italy and Spain. Where HLA class I and class II types were available, the types were taken from metadata supplied by the sample provider, not from assay-based typing. A de-identified subject ID, COVID-19 status, age in years and sex were almost always included in the sample metadata. Subjects who had been exposed to COVID-19, were actively infected with it, or had recovered from it provided the deeply sampled blood TCRbeta repertoires that made up the dataset. The repertoires were released in a freely available public database intended as a resource for research on the immune response to SARS-CoV-2. Samples were obtained from the ongoing ImmuneRACE study (first 160 participants) and from about 1,300 subjects provided by 6 global collaborators. The material from the prospective study consisted of cDNA or gDNA derived from T cells, B-cell-depleted T cells, or PBMCs.

TCRbeta CDR3 regions were amplified from genomic DNA by means of the immunoSEQ Assay, a bias-controlled multiplex PCR. The original methods were these. The number of nucleated cells in each sample was estimated by amplification of reference gene primers within the assay. To quantify the absolute abundance of each unique TCRbeta CDR3 rearrangement, sequence reads were collapsed and filtered. For each sample, productive Simpson clonality was calculated as the square root of Simpson's diversity index across productive rearrangements. TCRdb mirrors the immuneACCESS table, restricted to in-frame sequences. Some clones are absent from its copies; in checked studies, under half trace to an unresolved V gene, and the reason for the others is unknown. From that table come the V and J calls and clone size; the DNA was used to work out D and trimming. The sample table shows about 130,000 clones, and 70% to 75% are seen once. The ten largest clones represent around 6% of the sample.

CDR3 length: 15 amino acids, cysteine to phenylalanine. Only CDR3 DNA is held: 45 bases, read in frame from base 1. For this chain, trimming is 3 bases at the V end and 4 bases at the J end, and the number of junction bases without a gene match is 3. The germline V gene gives CDR1 as KGHSH and CDR2 as LQKENI. For this clone: The antigen this receptor binds is unknown. Base qualities are not recorded, but no much larger clone differs from it by a single base. Other DNA sequences in the same sample also yield this CDR3.

One collaborating source in Seattle enrolled patients while the patients were actively infected and followed the patients over time throughout the course of disease. The collaborating institutions used their own protocols to collect whole blood in K2EDTA tubes. Collaborator samples were shipped for TCRbeta analysis as frozen whole blood, isolated PBMCs, or DNA extracted from either sample type. Results and caveats for the whole study, not just this receptor: How much clinical and demographic metadata was included differed by source and by participant, and the metadata was provided uncurated.

The sample consisted of peripheral blood. The chain is encoded by TRBV18 joined to TRBJ1-4; a stretch of 9 junction bases matches TRBD1. The receptor was isolated from a man aged 80 or over with COVID-19, enrolled during active disease. The CDR3 protein is CASSPRQGGNEKLFF. The DNA sequence is given as TGTGCCAGCTCACCTCGACAGGGGGGTAATGAAAAACTGTTTTTT.